This TCR beta chain was captured in a study of blood T cell repertoires in COVID-19. This clone occurred a few times. The germline gives CDR1 SGHNT, CDR2 YYREEE (reference sequence). The CDR3 runs to 17 residues. Trimming at V came to 5 bases and at J to 4 bases, leaving 14 bases not matched to a gene. The table came from immunoSEQ multiplex PCR; TCRdb's copy has only in-frame clones and leaves some out. The sample records some 220,000 clones, approximately 78% being singletons. Seattle cases were enrolled at active infection and followed longitudinally. The sequence was obtained from a woman in her seventies with COVID-19, enrolled during active disease. The rearrangement uses TRBV5-4 and TRBJ1-1; 10 nucleotides match TRBD1. The specimen was peripheral blood. For the CDR3, the DNA is TGTGCCAGCAGTCGGGCGGGGACAGGGGTTGCCGGCACTGAAGCTTTCTTT. It translates to CASSRAGTGVAGTEAFF.